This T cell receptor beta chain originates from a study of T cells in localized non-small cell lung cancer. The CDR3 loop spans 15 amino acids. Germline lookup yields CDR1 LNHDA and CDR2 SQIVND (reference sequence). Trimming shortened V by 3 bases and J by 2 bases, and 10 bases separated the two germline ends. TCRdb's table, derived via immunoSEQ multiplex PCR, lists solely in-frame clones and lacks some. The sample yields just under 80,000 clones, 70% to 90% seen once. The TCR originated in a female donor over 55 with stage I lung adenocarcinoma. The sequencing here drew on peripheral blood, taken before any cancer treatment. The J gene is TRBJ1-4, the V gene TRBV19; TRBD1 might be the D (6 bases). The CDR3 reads CASSIMGGTNEKLFF. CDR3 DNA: TGTGCCAGTAGTATCATGGGGGGCACTAATGAAAAACTGTTTTTT.